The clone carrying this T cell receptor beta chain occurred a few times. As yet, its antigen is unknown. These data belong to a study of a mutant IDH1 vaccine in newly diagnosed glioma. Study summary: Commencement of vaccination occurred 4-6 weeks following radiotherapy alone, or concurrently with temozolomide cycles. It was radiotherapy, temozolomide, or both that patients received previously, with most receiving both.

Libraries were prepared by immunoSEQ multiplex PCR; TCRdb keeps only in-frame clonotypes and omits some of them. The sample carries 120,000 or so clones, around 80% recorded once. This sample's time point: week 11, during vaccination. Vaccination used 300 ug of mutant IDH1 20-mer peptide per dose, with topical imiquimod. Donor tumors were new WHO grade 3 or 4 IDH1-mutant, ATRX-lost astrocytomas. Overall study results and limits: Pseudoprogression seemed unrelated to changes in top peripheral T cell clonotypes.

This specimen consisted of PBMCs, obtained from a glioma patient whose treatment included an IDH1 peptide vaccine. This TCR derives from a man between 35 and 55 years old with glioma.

In DNA form, the CDR3 reads TGTGCCAGTAGTATAGGAGCAGGACAGAATAATGAAAAACTGTTTTTT. Translating it yields CASSIGAGQNNEKLFF. The V gene is TRBV19, the J gene TRBJ1-4, with D maybe TRBD1 (6 bases). CDR1 is LNHDA, CDR2 SQIVND, per germline (reference sequence). V lost 1 base, J lost 4 bases, and 13 bases lay in between. The CDR3 consists of 16 residues.